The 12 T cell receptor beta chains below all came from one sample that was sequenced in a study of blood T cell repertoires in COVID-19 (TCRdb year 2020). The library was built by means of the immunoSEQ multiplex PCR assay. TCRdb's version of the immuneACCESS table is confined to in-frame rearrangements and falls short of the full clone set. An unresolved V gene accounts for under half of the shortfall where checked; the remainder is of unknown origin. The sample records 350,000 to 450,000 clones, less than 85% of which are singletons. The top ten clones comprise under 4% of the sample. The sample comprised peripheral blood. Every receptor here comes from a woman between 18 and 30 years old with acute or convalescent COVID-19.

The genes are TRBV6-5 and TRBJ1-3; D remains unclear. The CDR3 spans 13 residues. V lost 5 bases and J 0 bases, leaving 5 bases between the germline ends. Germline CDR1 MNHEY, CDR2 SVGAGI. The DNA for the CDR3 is TGTGCCAGCAGTCGGAGCTCTGGAAACACCATATATTTT. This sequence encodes CASSRSSGNTIYF.

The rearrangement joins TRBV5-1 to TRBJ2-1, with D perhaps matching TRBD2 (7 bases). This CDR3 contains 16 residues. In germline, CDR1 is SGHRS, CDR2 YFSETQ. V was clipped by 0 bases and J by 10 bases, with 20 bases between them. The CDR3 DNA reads TGCGCCAGCAGCTTGGTGGCTAGCGGCTCGAGGGGGGAGCAGTTCTTC. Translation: CASSLVASGSRGEQFF.

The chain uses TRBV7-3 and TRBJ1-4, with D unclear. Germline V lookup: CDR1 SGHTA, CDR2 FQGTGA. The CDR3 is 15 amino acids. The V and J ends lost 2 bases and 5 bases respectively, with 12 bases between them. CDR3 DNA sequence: TGTGCCAGCAGCTTATCACCGGGTACGAATGAAAAACTGTTTTTT. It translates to CASSLSPGTNEKLFF.

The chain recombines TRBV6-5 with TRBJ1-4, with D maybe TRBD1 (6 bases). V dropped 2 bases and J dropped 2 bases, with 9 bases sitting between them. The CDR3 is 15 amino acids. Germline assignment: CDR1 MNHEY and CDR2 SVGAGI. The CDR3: CASSYAGATNEKLFF. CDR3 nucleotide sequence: TGTGCCAGCAGTTACGCGGGGGCTACTAATGAAAAACTGTTTTTT.

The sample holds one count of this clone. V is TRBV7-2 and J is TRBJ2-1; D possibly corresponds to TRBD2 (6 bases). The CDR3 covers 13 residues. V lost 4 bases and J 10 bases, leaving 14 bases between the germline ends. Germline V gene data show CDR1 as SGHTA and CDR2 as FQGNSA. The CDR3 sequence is CASSWETSLEQFF. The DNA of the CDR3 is TGTGCCAGCAGCTGGGAGACTAGTCTGGAGCAGTTCTTC. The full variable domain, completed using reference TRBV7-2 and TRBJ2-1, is GAGVSQSPSNKVTEKGKDVELRCDPISGHTALYWYRQSLGQGLEFLIYFQGNSAPDKSGLPSDRFSAERTGGSVSTLTIQRTQQEDSAVYLCASSWETSLEQFFGPGTRLTVL.

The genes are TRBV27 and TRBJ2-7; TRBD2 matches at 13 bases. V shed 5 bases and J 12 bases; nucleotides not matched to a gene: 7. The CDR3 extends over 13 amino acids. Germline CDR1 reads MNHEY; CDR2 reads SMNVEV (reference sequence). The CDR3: CASSPGLAGVLYF. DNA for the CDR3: TGTGCCAGCAGTCCCGGACTAGCGGGAGTATTGTACTTC.

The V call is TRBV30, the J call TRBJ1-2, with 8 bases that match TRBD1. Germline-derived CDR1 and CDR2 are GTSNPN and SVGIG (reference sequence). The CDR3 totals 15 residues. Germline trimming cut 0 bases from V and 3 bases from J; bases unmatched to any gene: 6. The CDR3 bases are TGTGCCTGGAGTGTACAGGGCAGGGGGCACTATGGCTACACCTTC. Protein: CAWSVQGRGHYGYTF.

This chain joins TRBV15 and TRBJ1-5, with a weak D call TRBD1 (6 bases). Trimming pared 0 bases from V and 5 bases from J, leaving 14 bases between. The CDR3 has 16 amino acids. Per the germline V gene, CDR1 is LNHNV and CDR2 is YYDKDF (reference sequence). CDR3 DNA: TGTGCCACCAGCAGAGATACCCAGGGGATTCATCAGCCCCAGCATTTT. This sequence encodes CATSRDTQGIHQPQHF.

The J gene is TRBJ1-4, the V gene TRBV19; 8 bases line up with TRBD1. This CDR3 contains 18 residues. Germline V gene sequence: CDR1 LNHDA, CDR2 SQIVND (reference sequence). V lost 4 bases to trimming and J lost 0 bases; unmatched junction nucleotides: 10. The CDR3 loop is CASSKGPDRGATNEKLFF. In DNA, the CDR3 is TGTGCCAGTAGTAAAGGCCCCGACAGGGGAGCAACTAATGAAAAACTGTTTTTT.

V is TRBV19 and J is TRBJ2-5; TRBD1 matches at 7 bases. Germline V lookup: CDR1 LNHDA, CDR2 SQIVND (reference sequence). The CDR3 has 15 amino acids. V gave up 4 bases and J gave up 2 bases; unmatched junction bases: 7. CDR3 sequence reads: CASSTQGTVQETQYF. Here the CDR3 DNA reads TGTGCCAGTAGTACCCAAGGGACAGTACAAGAGACCCAGTACTTC.

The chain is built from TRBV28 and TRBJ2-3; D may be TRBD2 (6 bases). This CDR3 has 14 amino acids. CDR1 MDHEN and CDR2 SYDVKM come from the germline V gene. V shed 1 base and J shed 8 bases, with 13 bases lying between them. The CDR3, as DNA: TGTGCCAGCAGTTTATCGGGCCCCGGGGGTACGCAGTATTTT. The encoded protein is CASSLSGPGGTQYF.

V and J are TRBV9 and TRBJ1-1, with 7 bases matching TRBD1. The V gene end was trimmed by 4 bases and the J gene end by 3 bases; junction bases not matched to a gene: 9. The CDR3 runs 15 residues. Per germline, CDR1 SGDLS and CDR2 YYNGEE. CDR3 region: CASSPRTGPDTEAFF. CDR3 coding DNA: TGTGCCAGCAGCCCCCGGACAGGCCCGGACACTGAAGCTTTCTTT. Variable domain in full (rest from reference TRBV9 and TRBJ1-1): DSGVTQTPKHLITATGQRVTLRCSPRSGDLSVYWYQQSLDQGLQFLIQYYNGEERAKGNILERFSAQQFPDLHSELNLSSLELGDSALYFCASSPRTGPDTEAFFGQGTRLTVV.